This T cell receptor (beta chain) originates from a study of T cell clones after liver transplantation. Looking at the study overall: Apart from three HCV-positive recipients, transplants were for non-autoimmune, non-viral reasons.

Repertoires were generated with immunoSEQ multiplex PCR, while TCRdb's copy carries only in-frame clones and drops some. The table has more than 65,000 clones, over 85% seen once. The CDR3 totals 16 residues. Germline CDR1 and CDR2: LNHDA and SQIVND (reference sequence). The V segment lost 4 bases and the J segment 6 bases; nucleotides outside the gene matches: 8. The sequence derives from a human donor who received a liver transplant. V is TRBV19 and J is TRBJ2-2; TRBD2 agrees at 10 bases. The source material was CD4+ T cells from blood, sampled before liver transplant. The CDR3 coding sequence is TGTGCCAGTAGTACGGGACTAGCGCAGACTCCCGGGGAGCTGTTTTTT. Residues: CASSTGLAQTPGELFF.